This TCR beta chain was retrieved from a study of T cells in Graves' hyperthyroidism and ophthalmopathy. Study-wide results and limits: Peripheral blood also featured most of the thyroid clonotypes expanded above 0.001. Through a model of 13 V-J features, ophthalmopathy was separated from stable hyperthyroidism. Model predictions of ophthalmopathy came a median approximately 6.2 months before onset.

Patients between 18 and 65 years old had hyperthyroidism, newly diagnosed and lasting under 2 months. V trimming: 6 bases; J trimming: 5 bases; junction bases outside the gene matches: 8. The germline V gene has CDR1 SGHTA and CDR2 FQGNSA. This CDR3 spans 14 amino acids. For this clonotype: Its antigen is as yet unknown.

The CDR3 regions of TCR beta were amplified from RNA transcripts. The HTBI primer set drove a first-round RT-PCR of the TCR CDR3. TCRdb ran MiXCR on the multiplex PCR reads and lists one entry per CDR3 protein. In the table there are over 200,000 distinct CDR3 sequences, around 16% of which are singletons. The gene calls are TRBV7-2 and TRBJ2-5; 8 positions agree with TRBD2. Sample: blood. This receptor was identified in a man aged 35-49 years with Graves' hyperthyroidism. This CDR3 reads CASSPGGGSETQYF. The CDR3 DNA reads as TGTGCCAGCAGTCCCGGCGGGGGGAGTGAGACCCAGTACTTC.